The entry below gives a single TCR beta chain sequence along with its context. Germline V gene lookup returns CDR1 SGHRS and CDR2 YFSETQ. CDR3 length: 16 residues. Trimming shortened V by 1 base and J by 0 bases, and 13 bases separated the two germline ends. The data were taken from a study of blood T cell repertoires in COVID-19. Turning to the study itself: The United States, Italy and Spain provided the acute and convalescent COVID-19 samples. T cells, B-cell-depleted T cells, or PBMCs supplied cDNA or gDNA.

In the original workflow: By means of reference gene primer amplification, nucleated cell counts were estimated. TCRdb keeps only in-frame clones here, not all; method: immunoSEQ multiplex PCR. V, J and clone size are taken as reported in that table, and D and trimming were inferred from the DNA itself. The sample records about 180,000 clones, 75% to 90% being singletons. The material sequenced was peripheral blood. This TCR came from an older woman with acute or convalescent COVID-19. The chain carries TRBV5-1 and TRBJ1-1; the D gene is possibly TRBD1 (6 bases). CDR3: CASSLQGSGMNTEAFF. Here the CDR3 DNA reads TGCGCCAGCAGCTTGCAGGGGTCGGGAATGAACACTGAAGCTTTCTTT.